A single sample gave rise to the 8 T cell receptor beta chains below, sequenced in a study of PD-1 blockade in classical Hodgkin lymphoma. Method: immunoSEQ multiplex PCR; TCRdb's copy keeps in-frame clones and lacks some. The repertoire includes approximately 24,000 clones, roughly 77% of them detected once, and 22% sits in the top ten. Sample time point: cycle 4 day 1 (C4D1), after less than 7 weeks of nivolumab. All trial patients relapsed after autologous stem cell transplantation. The sequencing here drew on peripheral blood mononuclear cells (PBMCs), taken before the fourth cycle of nivolumab. Every receptor here comes from a human donor with classical Hodgkin lymphoma.

This sequence joins TRBV10-3 and TRBJ2-7; weak D call: TRBD1 (6 bases). Between the trimmed V and J ends, which lost 4 bases and 2 bases, there was a span of 9 bases. The CDR3 runs 13 residues. The germline V gene has CDR1 ENHRY and CDR2 SYGVKD. DNA of the CDR3: TGTGCCATCAGTGTCGCAGGGGCCTACGAGCAGTACTTC. Translating it yields CAISVAGAYEQYF.

The chain has TRBV6-1 and TRBJ2-4, with a weak D call TRBD2 (6 bases). The V gene lost 2 bases and the J gene lost 13 bases, with 9 bases spanning the gap. CDR1 and CDR2 (germline): MNHNS, SASEGT. The CDR3 has 11 amino acids. CDR3 region: CASSERAGQYF. The CDR3 nucleotides are TGTGCCAGCAGTGAAAGGGCGGGGCAGTACTTC.

The chain recombines TRBV5-1 with TRBJ2-3; the match to TRBD2 covers 8 bases. This CDR3 is 16 amino acids long. V dropped 0 bases and J dropped 0; count of bases not matched to a gene: 3. Germline V gene data show CDR1 as SGHRS and CDR2 as YFSETQ. The CDR3 reads CASSLDSGISTDTQYF. CDR3 nucleotides: TGCGCCAGCAGCTTGGATAGCGGGATAAGCACAGATACGCAGTATTTT.

The rearrangement links TRBV10-3 to TRBJ2-1; D might be TRBD1 (5 bases). This CDR3 contains 13 residues. Trimming removed 6 bases from V and 3 bases from J, with 9 bases in between. Germline V lookup: CDR1 ENHRY, CDR2 SYGVKD. The CDR3 nucleotides read TGTGCCATCAGCCAGGGCGACTACAATGAGCAGTTCTTC. It translates to CAISQGDYNEQFF.

V gene TRBV11-2 combines with J gene TRBJ1-2, with 12 bases lining up with TRBD1. The germline gives CDR1 SGHAT, CDR2 FQNNGV. After removal of 1 base from V and 5 bases from J, the junction contained 5 bases not matched to a gene. This CDR3 is built from 16 residues. CDR3 coding DNA: TGTGCCAGCAGCTTAGTCTGGGGACAGGGGGCATATGGCTACACCTTC. Translating gives CASSLVWGQGAYGYTF. Using reference TRBV11-2 and TRBJ1-2 for the parts outside the CDR3, the full variable domain is EAGVAQSPRYKIIEKRQSVAFWCNPISGHATLYWYQQILGQGPKLLIQFQNNGVVDDSQLPKDRFSAERLKGVDSTLKIQPAKLEDSAVYLCASSLVWGQGAYGYTFGSGTRLTVV.

V gene TRBV28 combines with J gene TRBJ2-7, with TRBD2 matching over 9 bases. The CDR3 length is 14 residues. Germline V lookup: CDR1 MDHEN, CDR2 SYDVKM. V shed 8 bases, J shed 5 bases, and the junction held 10 bases outside the gene matches. CDR3 DNA: TGTGCCAGCGGGACGACTAGCGGTCTCGACGAGCAGTACTTC. Protein sequence: CASGTTSGLDEQYF. Supplemented by reference TRBV28 and TRBJ2-7, the full variable domain reads DVKVTQSSRYLVKRTGEKVFLECVQDMDHENMFWYRQDPGLGLRLIYFSYDVKMKEKGDIPEGYSVSREKKERFSLILESASTNQTSMYLCASGTTSGLDEQYFGPGTRLTVT.

The table lists this clone with a count of one. The V and J genes are TRBV5-6 and TRBJ1-1; maybe TRBD1 (5 bases). The V end lost 3 bases, the J end lost 7 bases, and 16 bases lay between the germline ends. Germline V gene data show CDR1 as SGHDT and CDR2 as YYEEEE. The length of the CDR3 is 14 residues. CDR3 coding DNA: TGTGCCAGCAGCTCGGCCAACCAGGGCCTTGAAGCTTTCTTT. This encodes CASSSANQGLEAFF.

This clone was observed a single time. The chain recombines TRBV28 with TRBJ1-1; D gene ambiguous. CDR3 length equals 13 residues. Germline lookup yields CDR1 MDHEN and CDR2 SYDVKM. Trimming shortened V by 5 bases and J by 1 base, and 8 bases separated the two germline ends. Here the CDR3 DNA reads TGTGCCAGCAGTCTTGTCGAGAACACTGAAGCTTTCTTT. Amino acids: CASSLVENTEAFF.